Following are 12 T cell receptor beta chains from one sample sequenced in a study of T cells in Graves' hyperthyroidism and ophthalmopathy. TCR beta CDR3 region amplification was performed from RNA transcripts. Using the HTBI primer set, a first-round RT-PCR was run on the TCR CDR3. TCRdb used MiXCR to reprocess the multiplex PCR reads, holding one entry per CDR3 protein. This sample has hundreds of thousands of distinct CDR3 sequences, with about a sixth found just once. Sequences were obtained from blood. The receptor set was obtained from a woman aged 18 to 35 with Graves' hyperthyroidism.

In this sample, this clonotype turned up a few times. The chain links TRBV19 to TRBJ2-3; 9 positions agree with TRBD1. Trimming removed 2 bases from V and 3 bases from J; junction bases left unmatched: 6. Germline V CDR1 and CDR2: LNHDA, SQIVND (reference sequence). This CDR3 region has 16 residues. The CDR3 is CASSIWADRGTDTQYF. CDR3 bases: TGTGCCAGTAGTATATGGGCGGACAGGGGAACAGATACGCAGTATTTT.

The genes are TRBV5-1 and TRBJ2-7, with TRBD1 as a possible D gene (5 bases). Germline V gene data show CDR1 as SGHRS and CDR2 as YFSETQ. This CDR3 is built from 14 residues. V lost 4 bases and J lost 5, with 16 bases in between. CDR3 nucleotide sequence: TGCGCCAGCAGCCTAGGACAAGTATCCCACGAGCAGTACTTC. Its translation: CASSLGQVSHEQYF.

V usage is TRBV19 and J usage is TRBJ2-7, with 7 bases matching TRBD1. Germline V gives CDR1 LNHDA, CDR2 SQIVND (reference sequence). The CDR3 totals 14 residues. The V and J ends lost 2 bases and 2 bases, in that order; junction bases with no gene match: 3. The CDR3 spells CASSISTGAYEQYF. CDR3 sequence (DNA): TGTGCCAGTAGTATAAGTACAGGGGCCTACGAGCAGTACTTC. The entire variable domain, with the rest obtained from reference TRBV19 and TRBJ2-7, is as follows: DGGITQSPKYLFRKEGQNVTLSCEQNLNHDAMYWYRQDPGQGLRLIYYSQIVNDFQKGDIAEGYSVSREKKESFPLTVTSAQKNPTAFYLCASSISTGAYEQYFGPGTRLTVT.

This rearrangement joins TRBV4-3 to TRBJ2-5; D might be TRBD2 (6 bases). Trimming shortened V by 0 bases and J by 5 bases, and 16 bases separated the two germline ends. The CDR3 extends over 16 amino acids. Germline V gives CDR1 LGHNA, CDR2 YSLEER. CDR3: CASSQDLAFRGETQYF. CDR3 sequence (DNA): TGCGCCAGCAGCCAAGATTTAGCGTTCCGGGGGGAGACCCAGTACTTC.

This clonotype was seen repeatedly, ten times or more. This chain connects TRBV12-3 or TRBV12-4 to TRBJ2-7, with 12 bases matching TRBD2. This CDR3 has 15 residues. J was trimmed by 1 base and V by 6 bases; bases with no gene match: 4. CDR3 region: CASRMGTSGSYEQYF. The CDR3 DNA is TGTGCCAGCAGGATGGGGACTAGCGGGTCCTACGAGCAGTACTTC.

At least ten counts were recorded for this clonotype. The chain couples TRBV7-2 to TRBJ1-4, with no clear D. This CDR3 region has 15 residues. The V end was cut by 4 bases, the J end by 0 bases, with 9 bases between. Germline V gene sequence: CDR1 SGHTA, CDR2 FQGNSA. CDR3 DNA sequence: TGTGCCAGCAGCTCTGGAGGAACAACTAATGAAAAACTGTTTTTT. Protein sequence: CASSSGGTTNEKLFF.

In its sample, this clonotype was seen many times. The chain combines TRBV20-1 with TRBJ2-5; D is possibly TRBD2 (5 bases). The CDR3 contains 12 residues. Germline V gene data show CDR1 as DFQATT and CDR2 as SNEGSKA (reference sequence). Trimming shortened V by 3 bases and J by 5 bases, and 10 bases separated the two germline ends. The CDR3 region is CSASGIGETQYF. In DNA, the CDR3 is TGCAGTGCTAGCGGGATAGGGGAGACCCAGTACTTC.

In this sample, this clonotype turned up a few times. The chain uses TRBV4-3 and TRBJ1-5; weak D call: TRBD1 (5 bases). From germline, CDR1 is LGHNA and CDR2 YSLEER. This CDR3 is 15 amino acids long. Trimming cost V 5 bases and J 2 bases, with 13 bases left between them. The CDR3 loop reads CASSAGLGGNQPQHF. CDR3 coding DNA: TGCGCCAGCAGCGCGGGACTCGGCGGCAATCAGCCCCAGCATTTT.

This clonotype was observed a handful of times. This chain links TRBV12-3 or TRBV12-4 with TRBJ1-5; 7 nucleotides align to TRBD1. The CDR3 has 13 residues. The junction had 6 bases not matched to a gene; V was cut back by 1 base and J by 12 bases. The CDR3 DNA reads as TGTGCCAGCAGTTTAGGGACAGGCGCCCACCAGCATTTT. It is translated as CASSLGTGAHQHF.

The rearrangement uses TRBV5-1 and TRBJ2-1; D is unclear. Germline CDR1 SGHRS, CDR2 YFSETQ. Trimming took 1 base from V and 5 from J, leaving 7 bases between them. The CDR3 extends over 13 amino acids. CDR3 sequence: CASSLRLNNEQFF. The CDR3 nucleotides read TGCGCCAGCAGCTTGCGCCTAAACAATGAGCAGTTCTTC.

This clonotype was detected many times. This chain uses TRBV7-2 with TRBJ1-2; TRBD1 matches at 7 bases. The CDR3 totals 15 residues. The V segment lost 5 bases and the J segment 8 bases; nucleotides outside the gene matches: 14. Germline loops: CDR1 SGHTA, CDR2 FQGNSA. The CDR3 protein is CASSPYTGVSGGYTF. DNA for the CDR3: TGTGCCAGCAGCCCCTACACAGGGGTCTCCGGGGGCTACACCTTC. Filled out from reference TRBV7-2 and TRBJ1-2, the complete variable domain reads GAGVSQSPSNKVTEKGKDVELRCDPISGHTALYWYRQSLGQGLEFLIYFQGNSAPDKSGLPSDRFSAERTGGSVSTLTIQRTQQEDSAVYLCASSPYTGVSGGYTFGSGTRLTVV.

In its sample, this clonotype was seen many times. In DNA form, the CDR3 reads TGTGCCAGCAGCTTAAACGGCCGGGGGGCAAGGCACTACACAGATACGCAGTATTTT. This translates into CASSLNGRGARHYTDTQYF. The chain carries TRBV7-3 and TRBJ2-3, with D possibly matching TRBD2 (7 bases). The CDR3 runs to 19 residues. The ends were cut back, 1 base at V and 2 bases at J, with 22 bases in the middle. The germline V gene encodes CDR1 SGHTA and CDR2 FQGTGA.